The 21 T cell receptor beta chains below were found in one sample sequenced in a study of T-cell memory formation after mild COVID-19. TCRdb analysed the 5' RACE reads with MiXCR anew, one entry per CDR3 protein. The sample comprises 550,000 to 600,000 distinct CDR3 sequences, about 20% of which are singletons, and around 9.2% rests with the top ten. Sequencing was performed on PBMCs or a T cell subset sorted from them (not recorded which). The receptors come from an adult woman who had mild COVID-19 (a few samples of this study predate the infection). Cell type and time point are not known.

This chain uses TRBV10-3 with TRBJ1-2; D not resolved. V gave up 0 bases and J gave up 5 bases, with 7 bases separating them. From germline, CDR1 is ENHRY and CDR2 SYGVKD. The CDR3 has 13 residues. CDR3 DNA: TGTGCCATCAGTGAGTCAAGGGAATATGGCTACACCTTC. This sequence encodes CAISESREYGYTF.

This clonotype was counted only a few times. This chain joins TRBV24-1 and TRBJ1-2, with 7 positions matching TRBD1. This CDR3 has 14 residues. Trimming removed 4 bases from V and 5 bases from J; junction bases left unmatched: 6. Germline CDR1 is KGHDR and CDR2 is SFDVKD. As DNA, the CDR3 is TGTGCCACCAGTGACCCCGGGACAGCTTATGGCTACACCTTC. Its translation: CATSDPGTAYGYTF.

The chain links TRBV7-9 to TRBJ2-7; TRBD1 agrees at 7 bases. The CDR3 covers 15 residues. The V gene end was trimmed by 4 bases and the J gene end by 4 bases; junction bases not matched to a gene: 10. Germline-derived CDR1 and CDR2 are SEHNR and FQNEAQ (reference sequence). CDR3 DNA sequence: TGTGCCAGCAGCTCCGGGGACAGTCGGGCTTACGAGCAGTACTTC. Translation: CASSSGDSRAYEQYF. The complete variable domain, with remaining parts taken from reference TRBV7-9 and TRBJ2-7, reads DTGVSQNPRHKITKRGQNVTFRCDPISEHNRLYWYRQTLGQGPEFLTYFQNEAQLEKSRLLSDRFSAERPKGSFSTLEIQRTEQGDSAMYLCASSSGDSRAYEQYFGPGTRLTVT.

This chain joins TRBV3-1 and TRBJ2-3; 10 nucleotides align to TRBD2. V shed 4 bases and J 7 bases; nucleotides not matched to a gene: 11. CDR3 length equals 16 residues. The V gene's germline CDR1 is LGHDT and CDR2 YNNKEL (reference sequence). The CDR3: CASSPIIAGGGNTQYF. In nucleotides, the CDR3 is TGTGCCAGCAGCCCCATTATAGCGGGGGGCGGGAATACGCAGTATTTT.

The chain links TRBV24-1 to TRBJ2-7; D gene unclear. The CDR3 is 11 residues long. Trimming took 9 bases from V and 7 from J, leaving 12 bases between them. The V gene's germline CDR1 is KGHDR and CDR2 SFDVKD. This CDR3 reads CATSALGEQYF. Here the CDR3 DNA reads TGTGCCACCTCGGCGTTAGGGGAGCAGTACTTC.

This clonotype occurred a few times. The chain joins TRBV6-5 to TRBJ1-5; D perhaps matches TRBD1 (5 bases). Trimming pared 4 bases from V and 6 bases from J, leaving 13 bases between. The CDR3 runs to 14 residues. Germline V gene data show CDR1 as MNHEY and CDR2 as SVGAGI. CDR3 coding DNA: TGTGCCAGCAGTTCCCGGGGCGGGAGTCAGCCCCAGCATTTT. It yields the protein CASSSRGGSQPQHF.

This clonotype was detected ten times or more. V gene TRBV7-2 combines with J gene TRBJ2-1; 7 bases agree with TRBD1. V was pared by 5 bases and J by 12 bases, with 7 bases of the junction left unmatched. CDR1 is SGHTA and CDR2 is FQGNSA in the germline V gene. The CDR3 contains 12 residues. The CDR3: CASSATGETQFF. CDR3 bases: TGTGCCAGCAGCGCCACAGGGGAAACGCAGTTCTTC.

This clonotype was picked up a small number of times. The rearrangement uses TRBV3-1 and TRBJ1-1; tentative D call: TRBD1 (5 bases). V was clipped by 7 bases and J by 1 base, with 16 bases between them. This CDR3 spans 15 amino acids. Germline V lookup: CDR1 LGHDT, CDR2 YNNKEL (reference sequence). CDR3 residues: CASTSGRTTNTEAFF. CDR3 DNA: TGTGCCAGCACCTCGGGTAGGACAACGAACACTGAAGCTTTCTTT.

This clonotype has more than one count but fewer than ten. The chain has TRBV5-1 and TRBJ2-2; 8 bases are a match to TRBD2. V gave up 2 bases and J gave up 4 bases; unmatched junction bases: 13. This CDR3 comprises 18 residues. The germline V gene encodes CDR1 SGHRS and CDR2 YFSETQ. The CDR3 region has the DNA TGCGCCAGCAGCTTAACTTCTCGGAGCGGGAGTCGCACCGGGGAGCTGTTTTTT. Translated: CASSLTSRSGSRTGELFF.

Here the CDR3 reads CANGQVDTGELFF. The CDR3 DNA reads TGTGCCAACGGACAGGTCGACACCGGGGAGCTGTTTTTT. The rearrangement joins TRBV6-2 or TRBV6-3 to TRBJ2-2; 7 bases fit TRBD1. The CDR3 covers 13 residues. Trimming cost V 10 bases and J 3 bases; bases outside gene matches: 5. Per the germline V gene, CDR1 is MNHEY and CDR2 is SVGEGT.

This sequence joins TRBV21-1 and TRBJ2-1; whether TRBD2, the table's D call, matches the DNA was not checked. TRBV21-1 is flagged as a pseudogene. This CDR3 region has 17 residues. The CDR3 loop is CASSKANPGLVLNEQFF. The DNA for the CDR3 is TGTGCCAGCAGCAAAGCAAACCCGGGACTAGTATTAAATGAGCAGTTCTTC.

This clonotype was recorded a few times. The J gene is TRBJ2-1, the V gene TRBV5-5; TRBD1 aligns across 7 bases. Germline loops: CDR1 SGHKS, CDR2 YYEKEE (reference sequence). The CDR3 extends over 14 amino acids. Trimming took 4 bases from V and 7 from J; bases not matched to a gene: 8. CDR3 region: CASSPDRVVNEQFF. The CDR3 DNA reads TGTGCCAGCAGCCCTGACAGGGTTGTAAATGAGCAGTTCTTC.

This rearrangement joins TRBV5-1 to TRBJ1-2; D ambiguous. Deletions cut 0 bases from V and 5 bases from J, with 20 bases between. Germline CDR1 SGHRS, CDR2 YFSETQ. CDR3 length: 17 amino acids. CDR3: CASSLDVDQHYYYGYTF. The DNA of the CDR3 is TGCGCCAGCAGCTTGGACGTTGACCAACATTACTATTATGGCTACACCTTC. The full variable domain, completed using reference TRBV5-1 and TRBJ1-2, is KAGVTQTPRYLIKTRGQQVTLSCSPISGHRSVSWYQQTPGQGLQFLFEYFSETQRNKGNFPGRFSGRQFSNSRSEMNVSTLELGDSALYLCASSLDVDQHYYYGYTFGSGTRLTVV.

Remarks on this clonotype: The junction does not match germline at one end; this may be a read error. This chain links TRBV2 with TRBJ1-3, with D perhaps TRBD1 (5 bases). Germline V gene sequence: CDR1 SNHLY, CDR2 FYNNEI. The CDR3 has 11 amino acids. CDR3 DNA sequence: TGTGCCAGCAGTGAAGGTGGCCCGTGGGGGTTT. The encoded protein is CASSEGGPWGF.

This clonotype was found a few times. The gene calls are TRBV6-5 and TRBJ2-3; 9 bases agree with TRBD2. The CDR3 runs 14 residues. Trimming at V came to 10 bases and at J to 5 bases, leaving 10 bases not matched to a gene. Looked up from germline, CDR1 is MNHEY and CDR2 is SVGAGI. CDR3 coding DNA: TGTGCCACCGCCGGAGCGGGGGGACGAGATACGCAGTATTTT. As protein: CATAGAGGRDTQYF.

V is TRBV7-9 and J is TRBJ2-7, with a tentative D call TRBD1 (6 bases). CDR3 length: 14 residues. The germline V gene has CDR1 SEHNR and CDR2 FQNEAQ (reference sequence). V was pared by 5 bases and J by 3 bases, with 14 bases between. This CDR3 is CASSRRDTFYEQYF. As DNA, the CDR3 is TGTGCCAGCAGCCGCCGGGACACCTTCTACGAGCAGTACTTC.

The chain employs TRBV12-3 or TRBV12-4 and TRBJ1-1; D gene ambiguous. The CDR3 length is 18 residues. Trimming left V 0 bases short and J 4 bases short, with 21 bases between. CDR3 residues: CASSLAKSGWPLGTEAFF. The CDR3 DNA reads as TGTGCCAGCAGTTTAGCGAAGTCGGGGTGGCCTTTGGGCACTGAAGCTTTCTTT.

At least ten counts were recorded for this clonotype. The V gene is TRBV29-1, the J gene TRBJ2-3; TRBD2 matches at 9 bases. CDR1 is SQVTM, CDR2 ANQGSEA, per germline. Trimming took 4 bases from V and 3 from J; bases not matched to a gene: 14. The CDR3 contains 17 residues. CDR3 residues: CSVVFSAGGPGTDTQYF. The CDR3 DNA sequence: TGCAGCGTTGTTTTCTCGGCGGGAGGGCCGGGAACAGATACGCAGTATTTT.

This clonotype was observed at least ten times. The chain links TRBV3-1 to TRBJ2-7; D is unresolved. This CDR3 comprises 12 residues. V dropped 4 bases and J dropped 4 bases, with 8 bases sitting between them. CDR1 is LGHDT, CDR2 YNNKEL, per germline (reference sequence). The CDR3, as DNA: TGTGCCAGCAGCCGGACCCGATACGAGCAGTACTTC. This sequence encodes CASSRTRYEQYF.

The genes are TRBV7-6 and TRBJ1-1; D not resolved. Trimming pared 6 bases from V and 0 bases from J, leaving 8 bases between. Germline V CDR1 and CDR2: SGHVS, FNYEAQ. The CDR3 covers 13 residues. For the CDR3, the DNA is TGTGCCAGCAGATCTCAGATGAACACTGAAGCTTTCTTT. Translated, it gives CASRSQMNTEAFF.

This sequence joins TRBV6-2 or TRBV6-3 and TRBJ2-5, with D hard to call. V was clipped by 5 bases and J by 2 bases, with 15 bases between them. The CDR3 has 15 amino acids. CDR1 and CDR2 (germline): MNHEY, SVGEGT. The CDR3 spells CASSVVGLQQETQYF. Here the CDR3 DNA reads TGTGCCAGCAGTGTGGTAGGGCTACAGCAAGAGACCCAGTACTTC.